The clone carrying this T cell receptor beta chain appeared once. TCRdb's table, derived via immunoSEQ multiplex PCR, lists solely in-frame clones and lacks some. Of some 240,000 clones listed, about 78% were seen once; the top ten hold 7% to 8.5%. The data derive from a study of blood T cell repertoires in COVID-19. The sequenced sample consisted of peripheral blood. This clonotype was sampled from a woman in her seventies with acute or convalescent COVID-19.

CDR3 nucleotides: TGCGCCAGCAGCTTGTTGGCCGCCGGGACAGGGCAAGATACGCAGTATTTT. Translating it yields CASSLLAAGTGQDTQYF. This chain connects TRBV5-1 to TRBJ2-3; 9 nucleotides line up with TRBD1. The CDR3 sequence is 17 residues long. The trim removed 1 base at V and 5 bases at J, leaving 11 bases unmatched. Germline lookup yields CDR1 SGHRS and CDR2 YFSETQ.